This T cell receptor (beta chain) was observed in a study of cytomegalovirus exposure and HLA in healthy donors. Study-level points and caveats: A later analysis found first-cohort TCR clusters tended to co-occur in the 90 to 150 validation repertoires. About 150 TCR beta chains were listed as cytomegalovirus-associated. In vitro experiments confirmed that three CMV-associated chains were specific for CMV antigens. Diagnosis of cytomegalovirus status made by the classifier reportedly showed high specificity and sensitivity.

This clone occurred a few times. What it binds is unknown. Trimming at V came to 3 bases and at J to 6 bases, leaving 0 bases not matched to a gene. Germline-derived CDR1 and CDR2 are SGDLS and YYNGEE. The CDR3 loop spans 13 amino acids. Using immunoSEQ multiplex PCR, the repertoire was profiled, and TCRdb retains in-frame clones only, with some absent. The data contain about 110,000 clones, about 90% of them singletons. The clonotype originates from a woman between 18 and 30 years old in good health and CMV-seronegative. The V gene is TRBV9, the J gene TRBJ1-6, with TRBD1 matching 7 bases. The sequenced material came from PBMCs. In DNA, the CDR3 is TGTGCCAGCAGCGGACAGGGTAATTCACCCCTCCACTTT. It yields the protein CASSGQGNSPLHF.